The 25 T cell receptor beta chains given below trace back to one sample, sequenced in a study of blood T cell repertoires in COVID-19. Profiling relied on immunoSEQ multiplex PCR, and the TCRdb table lists in-frame clones only, not all of them. The table records 200,000 to 300,000 clones, around three quarters of them present only once. Sequenced input: peripheral blood. The receptors come from a woman of 80 years or more with acute or convalescent COVID-19.

The genes are TRBV4-1 and TRBJ1-2; D possibly corresponds to TRBD1 (5 bases). The CDR3 runs to 15 residues. Germline V gene sequence: CDR1 MGHRA, CDR2 YSYEKL. V was pared by 1 base and J by 4 bases, with 13 bases between. DNA of the CDR3: TGCGCCAGCAGCCAAGGGAAAGGGAGGGGCTATGGCTACACCTTC. This translates into CASSQGKGRGYGYTF.

The chain recombines TRBV5-1 with TRBJ1-2; TRBD1 aligns across 8 bases. The CDR3 covers 13 residues. V lost 4 bases to trimming and J lost 4 bases; unmatched junction nucleotides: 3. Per the germline V gene, CDR1 is SGHRS and CDR2 is YFSETQ. The CDR3 region is CASSQGQVYGYTF. For the CDR3, the DNA is TGCGCCAGCAGCCAGGGACAGGTCTATGGCTACACCTTC.

The chain combines TRBV7-9 with TRBJ2-1; 7 positions agree with TRBD1. Germline lookup yields CDR1 SEHNR and CDR2 FQNEAQ (reference sequence). This CDR3 has 14 residues. Losses at the gene ends were 4 bases for V and 5 bases for J; bases not matched to a gene: 5. In DNA form, the CDR3 reads TGTGCCAGCAGCTCCGGGACAGTCAACAATGAGCAGTTCTTC. Translation gives CASSSGTVNNEQFF.

The chain has TRBV27 and TRBJ2-7, with D perhaps TRBD1 (6 bases). Germline lookup yields CDR1 MNHEY and CDR2 SMNVEV (reference sequence). Trimming took 8 bases from V and 0 from J, leaving 17 bases between them. The CDR3 consists of 15 residues. The CDR3 sequence: CASGTQGGSSYEQYF. The CDR3, as DNA: TGTGCCAGCGGAACACAGGGTGGAAGCTCCTACGAGCAGTACTTC.

The chain employs TRBV6-5 and TRBJ2-7; 7 nucleotides align to TRBD1. The ends lost 6 bases at V and 5 bases at J; junction bases unmatched: 7. The CDR3 is made up of 13 amino acids. The germline V gene has CDR1 MNHEY and CDR2 SVGAGI. CDR3 DNA: TGTGCCAGCAGGCTACAGGGGACGGACGAGCAGTACTTC. It specifies CASRLQGTDEQYF.

This clone was recorded many times. The chain has TRBV5-1 and TRBJ1-2; D uncertain. CDR3 length: 16 amino acids. The germline CDR1 and CDR2 sequences are SGHRS and YFSETQ. The ends were cut back, 5 bases at V and 5 bases at J, with 22 bases in the middle. CDR3 amino acids: CASSFGWQTGAYGYTF. For the CDR3, the DNA is TGCGCCAGCAGTTTTGGGTGGCAGACCGGAGCTTATGGCTACACCTTC.

This chain connects TRBV28 to TRBJ2-7; TRBD1 matches at 10 bases. The V segment lost 2 bases and the J segment 5 bases; nucleotides outside the gene matches: 6. This CDR3 is built from 15 residues. Germline V gives CDR1 MDHEN, CDR2 SYDVKM. The CDR3 coding sequence is TGTGCCAGCAGTTTAGTGACAGGGGGCGCCAACGAGCAGTACTTC. Its translation: CASSLVTGGANEQYF.

The V call is TRBV5-5, the J call TRBJ2-6; D remains ambiguous. This CDR3 spans 15 amino acids. Germline V gene lookup returns CDR1 SGHKS and CDR2 YYEKEE (reference sequence). The germline V and J ends were trimmed by 2 bases and 0 bases, with 6 bases remaining between them. This CDR3 is CASSFTSSGANVLTF. Here the CDR3 DNA reads TGTGCCAGCAGCTTTACGAGCTCTGGGGCCAACGTCCTGACTTTC.

This clone was seen more than once but under ten times. The gene calls are TRBV28 and TRBJ2-3, with TRBD2 matching over 7 bases. This CDR3 has 16 residues. CDR1 and CDR2 (germline): MDHEN, SYDVKM. The V segment lost 6 bases and the J segment 0 bases; nucleotides outside the gene matches: 9. The chain's CDR3 is CASSRAGRGSTDTQYF. In DNA, the CDR3 is TGTGCCAGCAGCCGAGCGGGGCGGGGTAGCACAGATACGCAGTATTTT.

This rearrangement joins TRBV10-3 to TRBJ1-2; TRBD1 might be the D (6 bases). CDR3 size: 14 residues. The V and J ends lost 0 bases and 3 bases respectively, with 8 bases between them. The germline CDR1 and CDR2 sequences are ENHRY and SYGVKD. The CDR3 sequence: CAISESTGYYGYTF. The CDR3 nucleotides read TGTGCCATCAGTGAGTCGACAGGCTACTATGGCTACACCTTC.

In this sample, this clone turned up a few times. The chain joins TRBV11-2 to TRBJ2-2; 14 bases agree with TRBD2. Germline loops: CDR1 SGHAT, CDR2 FQNNGV. The CDR3 has 18 amino acids. The junction had 5 bases not matched to a gene; V was cut back by 4 bases and J by 1 base. DNA for the CDR3: TGTGCCAGCAGCTCTGCGGGACTAGCGGGAGTGAACACCGGGGAGCTGTTTTTT. Translating it yields CASSSAGLAGVNTGELFF.

The genes are TRBV27 and TRBJ2-7; 9 nucleotides match TRBD2. Germline V gene lookup returns CDR1 MNHEY and CDR2 SMNVEV (reference sequence). The V gene end was trimmed by 6 bases and the J gene end by 3 bases; junction bases not matched to a gene: 12. The CDR3 is made up of 16 amino acids. CDR3 region: CASRAGGSQAGYEQYF. CDR3 bases: TGTGCCAGCAGAGCGGGAGGCAGTCAAGCGGGCTACGAGCAGTACTTC.

This clone was seen more than once but under ten times. The chain recombines TRBV5-4 with TRBJ1-1, with TRBD1 matching over 7 bases. CDR3 length: 15 amino acids. Germline V gene lookup returns CDR1 SGHNT and CDR2 YYREEE (reference sequence). The ends lost 4 bases at V and 3 bases at J; junction bases unmatched: 9. The CDR3 sequence: CASSRAGGRDTEAFF. The CDR3 DNA sequence: TGTGCCAGCAGCCGTGCAGGGGGACGTGACACTGAAGCTTTCTTT.

The chain couples TRBV15 to TRBJ2-7; 8 bases are a match to TRBD1. This CDR3 has 14 amino acids. V was pared by 3 bases and J by 2 bases, with 3 bases of the junction left unmatched. From germline, CDR1 is LNHNV and CDR2 YYDKDF (reference sequence). This chain's CDR3 is CATSSDRGPYEQYF. The CDR3 region has the DNA TGTGCCACCAGCAGCGACAGGGGTCCCTACGAGCAGTACTTC.

V usage is TRBV19 and J usage is TRBJ1-5; D unresolved. The CDR3 totals 15 residues. Per germline, CDR1 LNHDA and CDR2 SQIVND (reference sequence). V was cut by 7 bases and J by 6 bases, with 19 bases left in between. This chain's CDR3 is CASTPAAGITQPQHF. In DNA form, the CDR3 reads TGTGCCAGTACTCCCGCAGCGGGGATCACTCAGCCCCAGCATTTT.

The CDR3 reads CASSLAGRFDRGGYTF. CDR3 sequence (DNA): TGTGCCAGCAGCTTAGCGGGGAGGTTCGACAGGGGTGGCTACACCTTC. The genes are TRBV7-2 and TRBJ1-2, with 8 bases that match TRBD1. CDR3 length equals 16 residues. Germline CDR1 SGHTA, CDR2 FQGNSA. V lost 0 bases, J lost 7 bases, and 10 bases stayed unmatched.

The V gene is TRBV6-5, the J gene TRBJ2-2; D is ambiguous. Looked up from germline, CDR1 is MNHEY and CDR2 is SVGAGI. V was pared by 2 bases and J by 6 bases, with 7 bases between. The CDR3 is 13 amino acids. CDR3 region: CASSYLEAGELFF. CDR3 bases: TGTGCCAGCAGTTACCTCGAGGCCGGGGAGCTGTTTTTT.

This clone was counted only a few times. V gene TRBV7-6 combines with J gene TRBJ2-5; TRBD2 agrees at 9 bases. With V trimmed by 5 bases and J by 4 bases, 11 bases remained unmatched. The CDR3 has 16 residues. In germline, CDR1 is SGHVS, CDR2 FNYEAQ. CDR3 region: CASSPSGAGGGETQYF. The DNA for the CDR3 is TGTGCCAGCAGCCCCTCTGGGGCGGGGGGGGGAGAGACCCAGTACTTC.

The J gene is TRBJ2-3, the V gene TRBV6-5; the match to TRBD2 covers 7 bases. The CDR3 loop spans 12 amino acids. Germline CDR1 MNHEY, CDR2 SVGAGI. The ends lost 7 bases at V and 6 bases at J; junction bases unmatched: 4. CDR3 bases: TGTGCCAGCAACCTCGGGGGGGATACGCAGTATTTT. Residues: CASNLGGDTQYF.

The V gene is TRBV30, the J gene TRBJ2-7, with TRBD1 identical over 8 bases. This CDR3 has 15 residues. Germline values: CDR1 GTSNPN, CDR2 SVGIG (reference sequence). V lost 0 bases and J lost 0; bases outside the gene matches: 4. The CDR3 DNA reads as TGTGCCTGGAGTGTACAGGGGGTAGGCTCCTACGAGCAGTACTTC. It encodes CAWSVQGVGSYEQYF.

The genes are TRBV4-2 and TRBJ2-5; possible D gene TRBD2, 6 bases. There are 14 residues in the CDR3. V dropped 3 bases and J dropped 2 bases, with 10 bases sitting between them. Looked up from germline, CDR1 is LGHNA and CDR2 is YNFKEQ. CDR3 bases: TGTGCCAGCAGCCAGGGCGGGATTCAAGAGACCCAGTACTTC. This encodes CASSQGGIQETQYF.

The gene calls are TRBV19 and TRBJ2-4; 9 bases are a match to TRBD1. Germline-derived CDR1 and CDR2 are LNHDA and SQIVND (reference sequence). CDR3 length equals 16 residues. V shed 4 bases, J shed 4 bases, and the junction held 8 bases outside the gene matches. In nucleotides, the CDR3 is TGTGCCAGTAGTAAAGGAACAGGGGGCTTGAAAAACATTCAGTACTTC. It yields the protein CASSKGTGGLKNIQYF.

The V and J genes are TRBV5-6 and TRBJ1-6; 8 bases are shared with TRBD1. The germline V gene has CDR1 SGHDT and CDR2 YYEEEE. The CDR3 runs 15 residues. The J segment lost 10 bases and the V segment lost 4 bases, leaving 10 bases of the junction unmatched. The CDR3 sequence: CASSLSQGAGSPLHF. DNA for the CDR3: TGTGCCAGCAGCCTGTCCCAGGGGGCGGGCTCACCCCTCCACTTT.

The rearrangement joins TRBV7-2 to TRBJ2-7; 10 nucleotides agree with TRBD2. Germline V gene sequence: CDR1 SGHTA, CDR2 FQGNSA. The ends lost 5 bases at V and 3 bases at J; junction bases unmatched: 7. The CDR3 contains 15 residues. CDR3 bases: TGTGCCAGCAGCACACAGCGGGGGGGTAACTACGAGCAGTACTTC. Its protein product is CASSTQRGGNYEQYF.

The rearrangement links TRBV2 to TRBJ2-2; TRBD1 agrees at 9 bases. CDR3 length: 15 amino acids. CDR1 is SNHLY, CDR2 FYNNEI, per germline. The ends lost 6 bases at V and 6 bases at J; junction bases unmatched: 8. The CDR3 DNA is TGTGCCAGCAGGTCACAGGGGGCGATCCCCGGGGAGCTGTTTTTT. Protein sequence: CASRSQGAIPGELFF.